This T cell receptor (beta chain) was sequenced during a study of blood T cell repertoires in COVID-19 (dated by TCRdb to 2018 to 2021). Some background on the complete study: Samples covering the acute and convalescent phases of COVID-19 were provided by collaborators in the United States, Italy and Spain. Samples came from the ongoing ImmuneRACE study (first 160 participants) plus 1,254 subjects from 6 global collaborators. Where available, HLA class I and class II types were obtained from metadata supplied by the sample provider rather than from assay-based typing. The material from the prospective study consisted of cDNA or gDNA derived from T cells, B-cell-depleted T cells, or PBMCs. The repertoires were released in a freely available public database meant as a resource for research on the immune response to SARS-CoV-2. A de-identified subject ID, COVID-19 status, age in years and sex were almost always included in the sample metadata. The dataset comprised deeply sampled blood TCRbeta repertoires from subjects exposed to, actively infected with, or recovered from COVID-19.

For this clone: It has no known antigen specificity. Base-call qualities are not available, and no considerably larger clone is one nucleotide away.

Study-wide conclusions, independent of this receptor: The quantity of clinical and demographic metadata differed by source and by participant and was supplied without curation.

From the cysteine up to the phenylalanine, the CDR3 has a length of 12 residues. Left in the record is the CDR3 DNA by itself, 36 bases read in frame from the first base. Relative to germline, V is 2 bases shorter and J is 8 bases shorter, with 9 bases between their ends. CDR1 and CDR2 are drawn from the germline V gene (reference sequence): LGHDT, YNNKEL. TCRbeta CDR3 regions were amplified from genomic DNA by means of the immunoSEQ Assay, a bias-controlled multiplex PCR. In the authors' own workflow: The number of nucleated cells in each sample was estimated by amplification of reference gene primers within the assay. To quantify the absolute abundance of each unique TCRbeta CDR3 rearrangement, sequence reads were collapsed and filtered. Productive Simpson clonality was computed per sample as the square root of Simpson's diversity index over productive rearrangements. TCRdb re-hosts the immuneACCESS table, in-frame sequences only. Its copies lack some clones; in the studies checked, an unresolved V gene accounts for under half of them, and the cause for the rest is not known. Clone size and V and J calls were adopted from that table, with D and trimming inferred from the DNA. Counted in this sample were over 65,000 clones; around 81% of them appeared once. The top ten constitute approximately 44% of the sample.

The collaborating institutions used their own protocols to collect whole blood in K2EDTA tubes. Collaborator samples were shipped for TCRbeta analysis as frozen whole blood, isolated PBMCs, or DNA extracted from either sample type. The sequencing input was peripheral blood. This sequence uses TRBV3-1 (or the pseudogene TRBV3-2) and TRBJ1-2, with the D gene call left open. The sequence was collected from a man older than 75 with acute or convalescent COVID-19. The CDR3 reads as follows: CASSQSGNGYTF. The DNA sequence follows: TGTGCCAGCAGCCAATCGGGAAACGGCTACACCTTC.